Following are 21 T cell receptor beta chains from one sample sequenced in a study. The sorted Tregs were CD4+CD25+CD127-/low cells. TCRdb analysed the 5' RACE reads with MiXCR anew, one entry per CDR3 protein. Of 35,000 to 50,000 distinct CDR3 sequences listed, about 20% are singletons. Sequencing was performed on Tregs sorted from blood. The receptors come from a female donor with breast cancer.

This clonotype was recorded at least ten times. The chain uses TRBV4-1 and TRBJ1-2; the match to TRBD1 covers 7 bases. V lost 4 bases, J lost 6 bases, and 8 bases stayed unmatched. The CDR3 is made up of 14 amino acids. CDR1 is MGHRA and CDR2 is YSYEKL in the germline V gene. The CDR3 DNA reads TGCGCCAGCAGCCCGGGACAGCGTTCCAATGGCTACACCTTC. Protein: CASSPGQRSNGYTF.

This clonotype counts as medium-sized (0.01 to 0.1%). The chain joins TRBV5-6 to TRBJ1-1; no firm D call. V lost 2 bases and J 5 bases, leaving 10 bases between the germline ends. In germline, CDR1 is SGHDT, CDR2 YYEEEE. The CDR3 consists of 13 residues. The CDR3 loop is CASSFKGGTEAFF. The CDR3 DNA follows: TGTGCCAGCAGCTTCAAGGGAGGGACTGAAGCTTTCTTT.

This clonotype was seen a few times. The chain links TRBV12-3 or TRBV12-4 to TRBJ2-7; D is possibly TRBD1 (5 bases). Trimming removed 5 bases at V and 5 bases at J, with 16 bases between. The CDR3 extends over 14 amino acids. Written as DNA, the CDR3 is TGTGCCAGCAGTCCTCCAGGACAACGAGACGAGCAGTACTTC. Translating gives CASSPPGQRDEQYF.

The gene calls are TRBV12-3 or TRBV12-4 and TRBJ2-2; D might be TRBD1 or TRBD2, each matching 5 bases. Trimming left V 6 bases short and J 6 bases short, with 14 bases between. This CDR3 contains 14 residues. This chain's CDR3 is CASRSHGTSGELFF. The CDR3 bases are TGTGCCAGCAGATCCCATGGGACCTCCGGGGAGCTGTTTTTT.

This clonotype was picked up many times. J is TRBJ2-5 and V is TRBV20-1; D is perhaps TRBD2 (5 bases). The germline V gene encodes CDR1 DFQATT and CDR2 SNEGSKA (reference sequence). Trimming removed 4 bases at V and 2 bases at J, with 11 bases between. The CDR3 consists of 13 residues. CDR3 region: CSAKDFYQETQYF. The CDR3 DNA follows: TGCAGTGCTAAGGACTTCTATCAAGAGACCCAGTACTTC.

The rearrangement joins TRBV30 to TRBJ2-7, with 9 bases fitting TRBD2. Germline loops: CDR1 GTSNPN, CDR2 SVGIG (reference sequence). The CDR3 is 13 residues long. V was clipped by 1 base and J by 6 bases; unmatched bases: 4. DNA of the CDR3: TGTGCCTGGAGTGCCAGCGGGAGGTTCGAGCAGTACTTC. Translation gives CAWSASGRFEQYF. The entire variable domain, with the rest obtained from reference TRBV30 and TRBJ2-7, is as follows: SQTIHQWPATLVQPVGSPLSLECTVEGTSNPNLYWYRQAAGRGLQLLFYSVGIGQISSEVPQNLSASRPQDRQFILSSKKLLLSDSGFYLCAWSASGRFEQYFGPGTRLTVT.

The CDR3 DNA reads as TGCGCCAGCAGCCAAGGAGGTGAGGACAATCAGCCCCAGCATTTT. This sequence encodes CASSQGGEDNQPQHF. The rearrangement uses TRBV4-1 and TRBJ1-5; D remains unclear. Trimming stripped 1 base from V and 3 bases from J, with 10 bases between. In germline, CDR1 is MGHRA, CDR2 YSYEKL. The CDR3 runs to 15 residues.

The chain couples TRBV7-6 to TRBJ2-5, with D uncertain. Germline CDR1 is SGHVS and CDR2 is FNYEAQ. The CDR3 has 14 amino acids. V lost 1 base, J lost 3 bases, and 9 bases lay in between. The CDR3 sequence: CASSLGFPKETQYF. The CDR3 coding sequence is TGTGCCAGCAGCTTAGGCTTTCCCAAAGAGACCCAGTACTTC.

The chain recombines TRBV12-3 or TRBV12-4 with TRBJ1-2; D remains ambiguous. The CDR3 has 13 amino acids. Trimming shortened V by 3 bases and J by 4 bases, and 9 bases separated the two germline ends. CDR3 sequence: CASSFWTGYGYTF. In nucleotides, the CDR3 is TGTGCCAGCAGTTTCTGGACTGGCTATGGCTACACCTTC.

The chain has TRBV12-3 or TRBV12-4 and TRBJ2-2; D is unclear. The CDR3 runs 13 residues. The ends were cut back, 6 bases at V and 4 bases at J, with 9 bases in the middle. The CDR3 region is CASRRGGTGELFF. The CDR3 nucleotides are TGTGCCAGCAGAAGAGGCGGCACCGGGGAGCTGTTTTTT.

The CDR3 DNA reads TGCGCCAGCAGCTTGGTGCTTGGGGAGACCCAGTACTTC. Translation: CASSLVLGETQYF. The chain recombines TRBV5-1 with TRBJ2-5; D gene unclear. V was clipped by 0 bases and J by 5 bases, with 8 bases between them. Per germline, CDR1 SGHRS and CDR2 YFSETQ. The CDR3 extends over 13 amino acids.

The chain couples TRBV5-6 to TRBJ2-2; 9 bases are shared with TRBD1. The CDR3 has 19 residues. The trim removed 5 bases at V and 2 bases at J, leaving 16 bases unmatched. Germline V gene sequence: CDR1 SGHDT, CDR2 YYEEEE. The CDR3 DNA sequence: TGTGCCAGCAGGGGAGACAGGGGGTTTTCCAGAAGCAACACCGGGGAGCTGTTTTTT. Translated, it gives CASRGDRGFSRSNTGELFF. Variable domain in full (rest from reference TRBV5-6 and TRBJ2-2): DAGVTQSPTHLIKTRGQQVTLRCSPKSGHDTVSWYQQALGQGPQFIFQYYEEEERQRGNFPDRFSGHQFPNYSSELNVNALLLGDSALYLCASRGDRGFSRSNTGELFFGEGSRLTVL.

This clonotype has only a few counts. The V gene is TRBV5-4, the J gene TRBJ2-1, with D tentatively TRBD1 (7 bases). CDR1 is SGHNT, CDR2 YYREEE, per germline (reference sequence). This CDR3 spans 15 amino acids. The ends were cut back, 4 bases at V and 8 bases at J, with 19 bases in the middle. The CDR3 DNA reads TGTGCCAGCAGCCGTGACAGGGTTGGAGGGCATGAGCAGTTCTTC. The encoded protein is CASSRDRVGGHEQFF. Combining the CDR3 with reference TRBV5-4 and TRBJ2-1 gives the whole variable domain ETGVTQSPTHLIKTRGQQVTLRCSSQSGHNTVSWYQQALGQGPQFIFQYYREEENGRGNFPPRFSGLQFPNYSSELNVNALELDDSALYLCASSRDRVGGHEQFFGPGTRLTVL.

Concerning this clonotype itself: One junction end does not reproduce the germline sequence, and a read error may be involved. This chain links TRBV5-5 with TRBJ2-4, with 14 bases lining up with TRBD2. CDR3 length: 16 amino acids. The V gene's germline CDR1 is SGHKS and CDR2 YYEKEE (reference sequence). Written as DNA, the CDR3 is TGTGCCAGTAGCTTACTCTGGACTAGCGGGAGGAGCATTCAGTACTTC. It yields the protein CASSLLWTSGRSIQYF.

The CDR3 DNA is TGCGCCAGCAGCTTGGCCAGGGATAACACTGAAGCTTTCTTT. Translation: CASSLARDNTEAFF. The chain employs TRBV5-1 and TRBJ1-1, with D maybe TRBD1 (5 bases). The germline V gene encodes CDR1 SGHRS and CDR2 YFSETQ. Trimming cost V 0 bases and J 2 bases, with 8 bases left between them. The CDR3 contains 14 residues.

This clonotype was seen more than once but under ten times. The J gene is TRBJ2-1, the V gene TRBV14, with 8 bases identical to TRBD2. With 1 base clipped from V and 4 bases from J, the junction kept 3 bases outside the gene matches. The CDR3 totals 15 residues. Per germline, CDR1 SGHDN and CDR2 FVKESK. The CDR3 DNA sequence: TGTGCCAGCAGCCAAGTGGGACTAGAGTACAATGAGCAGTTCTTC. Translation gives CASSQVGLEYNEQFF.

Details on this clonotype: A read error is possible here, since a much larger clone lies one base away. Here the CDR3 reads CAGSAGQGGGYEQYF. The CDR3 nucleotides read TGTGCCGGCAGCGCCGGACAGGGAGGAGGCTACGAGCAGTACTTC. This sequence joins TRBV9 and TRBJ2-7; 8 bases line up with TRBD1. The germline CDR1 and CDR2 sequences are SGDLS and YYNGEE. The CDR3 is 15 residues long. The whole variable domain, remainder taken from reference TRBV9 and TRBJ2-7, is DSGVTQTPKHLITATGQRVTLRCSPRSGDLSVYWYQQSLDQGLQFLIQYYNGEERAKGNILERFSAQQFPDLHSELNLSSLELGDSALYFCAGSAGQGGGYEQYFGPGTRLTVT.

About this clonotype itself: A much larger clone is a single base away; this may be a read error. The chain combines TRBV9 with TRBJ2-7; D might be TRBD2 (6 bases). Looked up from germline, CDR1 is SGDLS and CDR2 is YYNGEE. The CDR3 covers 14 residues. This CDR3 reads CTSSNRGEANEQYF. The CDR3 region has the DNA TGTACCAGCAGCAACCGAGGGGAGGCGAACGAGCAGTACTTC.

The CDR3 region is CASSTRQDANEKLFF. CDR3 DNA sequence: TGTGCCAGCAGCACCCGACAGGACGCTAATGAAAAACTGTTTTTT. This chain connects TRBV7-2 to TRBJ1-4; D possibly corresponds to TRBD1 (6 bases). The V and J ends lost 5 bases and 3 bases respectively, with 13 bases between them. Germline values: CDR1 SGHTA, CDR2 FQGNSA. The CDR3 is 15 residues long. The whole variable domain, remainder taken from reference TRBV7-2 and TRBJ1-4, is GAGVSQSPSNKVTEKGKDVELRCDPISGHTALYWYRQSLGQGLEFLIYFQGNSAPDKSGLPSDRFSAERTGGSVSTLTIQRTQQEDSAVYLCASSTRQDANEKLFFGSGTQLSVL.

This clonotype occurred a few times. The rearrangement joins TRBV11-2 to TRBJ2-1; perhaps TRBD2 as D (6 bases). The V and J ends lost 6 bases and 5 bases respectively, with 14 bases between them. Germline lookup yields CDR1 SGHAT and CDR2 FQNNGV. The CDR3 length is 14 residues. The CDR3 protein is CASRGPGLDNEQFF. CDR3 nucleotide sequence: TGTGCCAGCAGAGGGCCGGGACTGGACAATGAGCAGTTCTTC.

Turning to this clonotype: This clone may be a read error of a much larger clone one base away. V gene TRBV6-6 combines with J gene TRBJ1-6; maybe TRBD1 (6 bases). CDR3 size: 14 residues. Germline V gene sequence: CDR1 MNHNY, CDR2 SVGAGI (reference sequence). Trimming removed 6 bases from V and 4 bases from J, with 10 bases in between. The CDR3, as DNA: TGTGCCAGCAGGGGGACAACTTATAATTCACCCCTCCACTTT. Translated, it gives CASRGTTYNSPLHF.